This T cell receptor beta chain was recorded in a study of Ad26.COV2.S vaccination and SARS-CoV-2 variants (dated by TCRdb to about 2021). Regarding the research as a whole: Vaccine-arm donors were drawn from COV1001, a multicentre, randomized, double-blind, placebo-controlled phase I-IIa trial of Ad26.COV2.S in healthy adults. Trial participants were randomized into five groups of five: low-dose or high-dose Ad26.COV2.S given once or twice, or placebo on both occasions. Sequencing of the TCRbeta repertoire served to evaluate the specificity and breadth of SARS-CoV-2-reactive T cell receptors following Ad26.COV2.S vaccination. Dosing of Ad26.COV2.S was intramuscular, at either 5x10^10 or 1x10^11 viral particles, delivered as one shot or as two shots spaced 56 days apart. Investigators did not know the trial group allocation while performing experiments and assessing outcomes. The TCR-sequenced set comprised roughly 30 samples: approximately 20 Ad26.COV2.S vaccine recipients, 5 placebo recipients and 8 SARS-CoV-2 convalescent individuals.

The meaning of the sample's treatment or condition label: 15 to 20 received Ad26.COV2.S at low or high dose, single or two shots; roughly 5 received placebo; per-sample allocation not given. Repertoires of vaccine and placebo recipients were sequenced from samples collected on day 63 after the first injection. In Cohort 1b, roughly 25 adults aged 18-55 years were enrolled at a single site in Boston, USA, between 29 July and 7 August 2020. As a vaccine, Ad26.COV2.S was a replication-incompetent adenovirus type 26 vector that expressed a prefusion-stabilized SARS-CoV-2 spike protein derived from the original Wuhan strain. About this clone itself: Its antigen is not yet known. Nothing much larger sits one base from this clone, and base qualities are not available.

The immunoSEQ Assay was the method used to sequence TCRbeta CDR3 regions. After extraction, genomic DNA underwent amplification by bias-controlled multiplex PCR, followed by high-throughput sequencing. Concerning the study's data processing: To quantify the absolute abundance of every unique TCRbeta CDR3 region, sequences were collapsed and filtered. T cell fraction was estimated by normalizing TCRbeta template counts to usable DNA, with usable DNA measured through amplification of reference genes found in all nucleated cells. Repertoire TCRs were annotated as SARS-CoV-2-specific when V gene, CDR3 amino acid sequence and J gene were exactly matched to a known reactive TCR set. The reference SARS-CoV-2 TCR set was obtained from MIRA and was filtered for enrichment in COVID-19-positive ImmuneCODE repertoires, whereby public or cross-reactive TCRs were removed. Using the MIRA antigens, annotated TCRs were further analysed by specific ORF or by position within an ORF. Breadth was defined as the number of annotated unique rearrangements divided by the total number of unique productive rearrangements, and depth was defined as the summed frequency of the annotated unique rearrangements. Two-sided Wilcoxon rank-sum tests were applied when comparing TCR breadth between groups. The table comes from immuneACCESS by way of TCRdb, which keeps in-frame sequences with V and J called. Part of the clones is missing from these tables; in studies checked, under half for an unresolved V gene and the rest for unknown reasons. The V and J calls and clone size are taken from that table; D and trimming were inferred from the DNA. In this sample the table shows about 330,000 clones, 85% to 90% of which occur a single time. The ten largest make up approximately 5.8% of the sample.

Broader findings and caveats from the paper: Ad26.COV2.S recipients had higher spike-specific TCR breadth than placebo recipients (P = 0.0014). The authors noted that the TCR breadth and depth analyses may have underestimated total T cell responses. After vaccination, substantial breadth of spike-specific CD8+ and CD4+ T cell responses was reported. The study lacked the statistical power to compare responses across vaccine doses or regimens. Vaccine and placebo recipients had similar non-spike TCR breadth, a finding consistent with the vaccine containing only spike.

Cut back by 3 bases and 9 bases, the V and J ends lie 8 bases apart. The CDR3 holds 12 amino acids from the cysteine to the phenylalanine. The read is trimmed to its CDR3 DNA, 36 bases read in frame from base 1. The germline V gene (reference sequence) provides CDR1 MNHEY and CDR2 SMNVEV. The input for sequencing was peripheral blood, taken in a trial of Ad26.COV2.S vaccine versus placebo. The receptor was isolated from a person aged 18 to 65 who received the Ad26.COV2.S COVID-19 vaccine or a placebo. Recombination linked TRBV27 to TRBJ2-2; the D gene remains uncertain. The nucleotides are TGTGCCAGCAGTTTGGTAGGGTGGGAGCTGTTTTTT. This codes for CASSLVGWELFF.